This T cell receptor (beta chain) originates from a study of T cells in Graves' hyperthyroidism and ophthalmopathy. RNA transcripts gave rise to amplified TCR beta CDR3 regions. Primed by the HTBI set, a first-round RT-PCR was run on the TCR CDR3. TCRdb passed the multiplex PCR reads through MiXCR, listing each CDR3 protein once. The table includes around 490,000 distinct CDR3 sequences, about 20% detected once. This clonotype was seen just once. The CDR3 spans 15 residues. V lost 4 bases and J lost 8, with 18 bases in between. Germline-derived CDR1 and CDR2 are SGHRS and YFSETQ. The sequence came from a man between 40 and 49 years old with Graves' ophthalmopathy. The chain uses TRBV5-1 and TRBJ1-4; maybe TRBD1 (6 bases). Input material: blood. The CDR3 spells CASSKQGSVGEKLFF. In DNA form, the CDR3 reads TGCGCCAGCAGCAAACAGGGTTCCGTAGGGGAAAAACTGTTTTTT.